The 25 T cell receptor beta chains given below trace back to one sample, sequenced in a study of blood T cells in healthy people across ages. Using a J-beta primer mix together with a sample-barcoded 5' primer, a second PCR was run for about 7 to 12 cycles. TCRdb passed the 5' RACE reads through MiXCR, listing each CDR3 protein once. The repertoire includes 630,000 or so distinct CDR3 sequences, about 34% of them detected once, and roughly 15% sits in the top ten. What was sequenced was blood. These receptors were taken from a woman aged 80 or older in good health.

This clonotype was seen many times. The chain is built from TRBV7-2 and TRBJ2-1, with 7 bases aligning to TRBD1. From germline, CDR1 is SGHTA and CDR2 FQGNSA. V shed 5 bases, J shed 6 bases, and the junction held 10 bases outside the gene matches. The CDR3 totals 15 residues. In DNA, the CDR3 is TGTGCCAGCAGCCGAGACAGGGCCAGCCTCAATGAGCAGTTCTTC. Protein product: CASSRDRASLNEQFF.

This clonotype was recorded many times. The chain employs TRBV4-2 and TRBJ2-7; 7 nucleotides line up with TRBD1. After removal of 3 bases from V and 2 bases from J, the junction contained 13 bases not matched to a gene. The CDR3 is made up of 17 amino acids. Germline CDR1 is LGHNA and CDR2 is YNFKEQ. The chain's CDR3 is CASSQSVPGTEAYEQYF. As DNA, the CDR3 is TGTGCCAGCAGCCAGTCCGTCCCCGGGACAGAGGCCTACGAGCAGTACTTC.

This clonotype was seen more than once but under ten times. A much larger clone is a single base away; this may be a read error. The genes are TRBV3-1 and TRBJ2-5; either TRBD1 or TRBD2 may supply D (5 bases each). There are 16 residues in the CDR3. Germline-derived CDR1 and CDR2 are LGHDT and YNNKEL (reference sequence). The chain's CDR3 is CAGSPRQGAKGETQYF. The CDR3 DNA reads TGTGCCGGCAGCCCCCGCCAGGGAGCGAAGGGAGAGACCCAGTACTTC.

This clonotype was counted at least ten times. This chain's CDR3 is CASSPGTHYGYTF. The CDR3, as DNA: TGTGCCAGCAGCCCGGGGACCCACTATGGCTACACCTTC. The rearrangement uses TRBV12-3 or TRBV12-4 and TRBJ1-2, with D tentatively TRBD1 (5 bases). This CDR3 contains 13 residues. V lost 6 bases to trimming and J lost 3 bases, with 11 bases between them.

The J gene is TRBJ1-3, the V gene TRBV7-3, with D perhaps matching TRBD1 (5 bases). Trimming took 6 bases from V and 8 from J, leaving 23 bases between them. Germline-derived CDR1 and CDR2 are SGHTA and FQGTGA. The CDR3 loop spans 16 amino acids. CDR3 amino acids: CASRPPPSGDGDTIYF. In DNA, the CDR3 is TGTGCCAGCAGGCCTCCCCCGTCGGGGGACGGGGACACCATATATTTT.

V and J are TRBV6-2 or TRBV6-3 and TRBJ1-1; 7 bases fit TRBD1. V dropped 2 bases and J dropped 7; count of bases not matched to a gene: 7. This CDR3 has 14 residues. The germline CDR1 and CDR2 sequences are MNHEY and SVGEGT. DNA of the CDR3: TGTGCCAGCAGTTACACGTTGGGACAGATTGAAGCTTTCTTT. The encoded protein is CASSYTLGQIEAFF.

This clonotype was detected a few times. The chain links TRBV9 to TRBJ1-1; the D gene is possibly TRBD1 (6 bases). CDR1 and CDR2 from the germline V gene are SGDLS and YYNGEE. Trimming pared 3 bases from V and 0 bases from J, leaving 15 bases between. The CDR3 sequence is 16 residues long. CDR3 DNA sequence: TGTGCCAGCAGCGCTACAGGGCTACGGATGAACACTGAAGCTTTCTTT. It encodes CASSATGLRMNTEAFF.

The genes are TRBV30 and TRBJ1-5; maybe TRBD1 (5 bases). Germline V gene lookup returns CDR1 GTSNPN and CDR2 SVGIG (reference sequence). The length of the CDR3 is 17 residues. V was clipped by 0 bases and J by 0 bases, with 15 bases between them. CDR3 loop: CAWSVPGRGYSNQPQHF. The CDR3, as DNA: TGTGCCTGGAGTGTACCCGGGAGGGGTTATAGCAATCAGCCCCAGCATTTT. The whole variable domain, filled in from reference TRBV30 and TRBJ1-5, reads SQTIHQWPATLVQPVGSPLSLECTVEGTSNPNLYWYRQAAGRGLQLLFYSVGIGQISSEVPQNLSASRPQDRQFILSSKKLLLSDSGFYLCAWSVPGRGYSNQPQHFGDGTRLSIL.

The CDR3 DNA reads TGTGCCAGCAGTTCTGAAGGGGAGGCAACTGAAGCTTTCTTT. Translation gives CASSSEGEATEAFF. This sequence joins TRBV28 and TRBJ1-1, with D possibly being TRBD1 (5 bases). Germline CDR1 reads MDHEN; CDR2 reads SYDVKM. V was pared by 4 bases and J by 5 bases, with 14 bases between. The CDR3 covers 14 residues.

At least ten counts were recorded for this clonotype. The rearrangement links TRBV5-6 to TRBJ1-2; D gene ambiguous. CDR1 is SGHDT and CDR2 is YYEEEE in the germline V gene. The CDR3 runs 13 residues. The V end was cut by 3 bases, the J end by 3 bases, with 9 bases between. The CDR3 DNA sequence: TGTGCCAGCAGCTCTGGGATGGACTATGGCTACACCTTC. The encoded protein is CASSSGMDYGYTF. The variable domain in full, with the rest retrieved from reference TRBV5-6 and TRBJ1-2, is DAGVTQSPTHLIKTRGQQVTLRCSPKSGHDTVSWYQQALGQGPQFIFQYYEEEERQRGNFPDRFSGHQFPNYSSELNVNALLLGDSALYLCASSSGMDYGYTFGSGTRLTVV.

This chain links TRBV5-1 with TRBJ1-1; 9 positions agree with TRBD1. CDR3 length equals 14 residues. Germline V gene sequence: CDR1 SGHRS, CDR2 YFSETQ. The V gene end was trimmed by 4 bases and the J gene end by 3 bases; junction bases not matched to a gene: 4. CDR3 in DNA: TGCGCCAGCAGCGGGGACAGGGTTTACACTGAAGCTTTCTTT. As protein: CASSGDRVYTEAFF.

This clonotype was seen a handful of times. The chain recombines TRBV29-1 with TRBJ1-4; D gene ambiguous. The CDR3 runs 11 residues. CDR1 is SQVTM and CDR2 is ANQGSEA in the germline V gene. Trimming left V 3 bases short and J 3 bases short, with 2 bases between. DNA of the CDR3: TGCAGCGTTGAGTCTAATGAAAAACTGTTTTTT. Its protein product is CSVESNEKLFF.

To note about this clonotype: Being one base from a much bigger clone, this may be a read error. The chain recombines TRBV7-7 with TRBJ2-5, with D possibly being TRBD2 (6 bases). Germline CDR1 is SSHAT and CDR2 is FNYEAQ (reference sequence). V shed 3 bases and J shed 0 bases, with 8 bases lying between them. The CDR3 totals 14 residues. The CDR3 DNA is TGTGCCAGCAGCTTCCGGGGGAACCAAGAGACCCAGTACTTC. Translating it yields CASSFRGNQETQYF.

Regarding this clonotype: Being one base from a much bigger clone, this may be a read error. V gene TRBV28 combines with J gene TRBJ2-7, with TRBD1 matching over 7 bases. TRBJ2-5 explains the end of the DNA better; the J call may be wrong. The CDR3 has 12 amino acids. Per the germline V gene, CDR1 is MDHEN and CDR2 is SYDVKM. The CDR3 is CVTSTGQETQYF. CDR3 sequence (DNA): TGTGTCACCTCGACAGGGCAGGAGACCCAGTACTTC.

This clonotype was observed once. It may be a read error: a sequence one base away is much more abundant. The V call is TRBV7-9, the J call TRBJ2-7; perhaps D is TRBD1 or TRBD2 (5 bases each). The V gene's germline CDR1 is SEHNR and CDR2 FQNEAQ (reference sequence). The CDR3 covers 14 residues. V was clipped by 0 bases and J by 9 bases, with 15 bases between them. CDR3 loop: CASSLAGPLNGQYF. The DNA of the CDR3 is TGTGCCAGCAGCTTAGCGGGACCTTTAAACGGGCAGTACTTC.

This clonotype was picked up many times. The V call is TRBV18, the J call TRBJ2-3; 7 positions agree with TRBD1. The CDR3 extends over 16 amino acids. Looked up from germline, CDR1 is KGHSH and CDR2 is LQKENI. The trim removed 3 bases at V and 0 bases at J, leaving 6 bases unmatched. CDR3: CASSPTATGSTDTQYF. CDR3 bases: TGTGCCAGCTCACCCACCGCGACAGGGAGCACAGATACGCAGTATTTT. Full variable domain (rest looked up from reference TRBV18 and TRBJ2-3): NAGVMQNPRHLVRRRGQEARLRCSPMKGHSHVYWYRQLPEEGLKFMVYLQKENIIDESGMPKERFSAEFPKEGPSILRIQQVVRGDSAAYFCASSPTATGSTDTQYFGPGTRLTVL.

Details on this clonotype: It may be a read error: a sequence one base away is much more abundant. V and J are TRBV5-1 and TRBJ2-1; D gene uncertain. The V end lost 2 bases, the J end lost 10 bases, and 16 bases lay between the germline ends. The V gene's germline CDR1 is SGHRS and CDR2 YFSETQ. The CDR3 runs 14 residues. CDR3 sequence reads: CASSFAGSTWEQFF. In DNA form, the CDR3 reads TGCGCCAGCAGCTTTGCCGGGTCAACCTGGGAGCAGTTCTTC.

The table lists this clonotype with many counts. Here the CDR3 DNA reads TGTGCCAGCACTCGGGGGGGGTCCTACGAGCAGTACTTC. This encodes CASTRGGSYEQYF. J is TRBJ2-7 and V is TRBV6-6; 8 bases align to TRBD2. J lost 1 base, V lost 7 bases, and 3 bases had no gene match. Germline V lookup: CDR1 MNHNY, CDR2 SVGAGI (reference sequence). The CDR3 covers 13 residues.

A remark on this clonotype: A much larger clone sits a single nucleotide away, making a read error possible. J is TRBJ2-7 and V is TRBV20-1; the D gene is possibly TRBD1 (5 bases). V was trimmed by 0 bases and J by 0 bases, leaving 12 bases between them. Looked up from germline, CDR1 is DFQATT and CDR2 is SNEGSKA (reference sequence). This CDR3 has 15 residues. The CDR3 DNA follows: TGCAGTGCTAGAGATCTAGGGGTCCGCTCCTACGAGCAGTACTTC. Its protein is CSARDLGVRSYEQYF.

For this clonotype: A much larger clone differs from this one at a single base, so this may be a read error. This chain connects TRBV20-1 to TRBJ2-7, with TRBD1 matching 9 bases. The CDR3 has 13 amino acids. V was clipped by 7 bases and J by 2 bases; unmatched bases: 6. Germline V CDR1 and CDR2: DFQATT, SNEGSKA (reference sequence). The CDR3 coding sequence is TGCAGTGTTGGGAGACAGGGGGCCTACGAGCAGTACTTC. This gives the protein CSVGRQGAYEQYF.

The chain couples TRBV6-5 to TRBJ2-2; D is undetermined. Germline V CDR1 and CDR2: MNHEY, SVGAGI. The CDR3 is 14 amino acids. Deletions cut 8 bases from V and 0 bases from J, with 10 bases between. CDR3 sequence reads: CASGVLANTGELFF. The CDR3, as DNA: TGTGCCAGCGGGGTTCTCGCGAACACCGGGGAGCTGTTTTTT.

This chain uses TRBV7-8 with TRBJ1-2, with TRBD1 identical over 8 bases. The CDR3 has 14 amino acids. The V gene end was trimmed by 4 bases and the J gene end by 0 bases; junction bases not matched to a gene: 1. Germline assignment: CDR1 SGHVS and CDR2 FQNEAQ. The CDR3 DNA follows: TGTGCCAGCAGCTGGACAGGGACTAACTATGGCTACACCTTC. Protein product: CASSWTGTNYGYTF.

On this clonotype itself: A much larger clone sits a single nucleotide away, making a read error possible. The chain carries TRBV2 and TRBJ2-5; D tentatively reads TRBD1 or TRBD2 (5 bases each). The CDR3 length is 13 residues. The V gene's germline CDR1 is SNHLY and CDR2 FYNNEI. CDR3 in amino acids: CASAGTTREIQYF. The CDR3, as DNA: TGTGCCAGCGCCGGGACCACACGCGAGATCCAGTACTTC. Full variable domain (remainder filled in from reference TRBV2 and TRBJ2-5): EPEVTQTPSHQVTQMGQEVILRCVPISNHLYFYWYRQILGQKVEFLVSFYNNEISEKSEIFDDQFSVERPDGSNFTLKIRSTKLEDSAMYFCASAGTTREIQYFGPGTRLLVL.

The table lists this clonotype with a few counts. CDR3 nucleotides: TGTGCCAGCAGCCCGGGACAGGGAGTCACTGAAGCTTTCTTT. Translating it yields CASSPGQGVTEAFF. The chain carries TRBV9 and TRBJ1-1, with TRBD1 matching over 9 bases. The germline V gene encodes CDR1 SGDLS and CDR2 YYNGEE. V shed 4 bases and J 4 bases; nucleotides not matched to a gene: 5. The CDR3 runs to 14 residues.

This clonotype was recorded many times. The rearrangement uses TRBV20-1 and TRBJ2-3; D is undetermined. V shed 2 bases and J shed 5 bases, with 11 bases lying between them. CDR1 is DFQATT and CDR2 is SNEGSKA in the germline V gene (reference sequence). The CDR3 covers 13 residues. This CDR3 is CSARKSGVDTQYF. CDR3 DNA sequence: TGCAGTGCTAGAAAGTCCGGCGTAGATACGCAGTATTTT.